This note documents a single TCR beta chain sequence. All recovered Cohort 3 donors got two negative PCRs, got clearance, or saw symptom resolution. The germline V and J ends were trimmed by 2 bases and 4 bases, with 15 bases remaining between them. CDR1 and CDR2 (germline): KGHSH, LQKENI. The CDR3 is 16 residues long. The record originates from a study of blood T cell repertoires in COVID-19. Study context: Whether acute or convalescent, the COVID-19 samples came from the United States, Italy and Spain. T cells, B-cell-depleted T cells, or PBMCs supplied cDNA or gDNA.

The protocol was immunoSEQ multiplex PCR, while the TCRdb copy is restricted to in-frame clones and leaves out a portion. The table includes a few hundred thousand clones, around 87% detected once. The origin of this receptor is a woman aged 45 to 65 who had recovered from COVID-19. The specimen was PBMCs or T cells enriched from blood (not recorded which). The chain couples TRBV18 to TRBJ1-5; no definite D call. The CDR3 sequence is CASSPEGTFANQPQHF. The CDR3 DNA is TGTGCCAGCTCACCAGAGGGAACCTTCGCGAATCAGCCCCAGCATTTT.